Reported below is one TCR beta chain. The sample is drawn from a study of blood T cell repertoires in COVID-19. Study overall: T cells, B-cell-depleted T cells, or PBMCs supplied cDNA or gDNA.

Some clones are missing from TCRdb's copy, which holds only in-frame ones; the method was immunoSEQ multiplex PCR. The table has around 400,000 clones, about 89% seen once. Individuals drawn from approximately 22 US areas were roughly 18 to 89 years old. The clonotype originates from a woman in her 40s who had been exposed to COVID-19. The sequenced sample consisted of PBMCs or T cells enriched from blood (not recorded which).

The DNA for the CDR3 is TGTGCCAGCTCATCCCGAACGTTGACTAGCTCCTACGAGCAGTACTTC. Its protein is CASSSRTLTSSYEQYF. The genes are TRBV18 and TRBJ2-7; D perhaps matches TRBD2 (6 bases). Trimming stripped 5 bases from V and 0 bases from J, with 17 bases between. CDR1 KGHSH and CDR2 LQKENI come from the germline V gene. The CDR3 totals 16 residues.